Below, 20 T cell receptor beta chains from the same sample are listed, as sequenced in a study of T cell changes during pregnancy in multiple sclerosis. TCRdb's table, derived via immunoSEQ multiplex PCR, lists solely in-frame clones and lacks some. The profile covers approximately 24,000 clones, with 90% appearing a single time and more than 8% taken by the ten largest. The sample consisted of CD8+ T cells from peripheral blood mononuclear cells, taken in the third trimester of pregnancy. The receptor set was obtained from a female donor in good health, enrolled as a control in a pregnancy study.

This sequence joins TRBV7-2 and TRBJ2-1, with 8 bases matching TRBD2. The trim removed 4 bases at V and 0 bases at J, leaving 5 bases unmatched. CDR1 is SGHTA, CDR2 FQGNSA, per germline. This CDR3 is 16 amino acids long. The DNA of the CDR3 is TGTGCCAGCAGCTACTTAGCGGGGATCTCCTACAATGAGCAGTTCTTC. Translating it yields CASSYLAGISYNEQFF.

The chain uses TRBV11-2 and TRBJ2-1, with 8 bases matching TRBD2. The CDR3 loop spans 18 amino acids. The V gene end was trimmed by 5 bases and the J gene end by 0 bases; junction bases not matched to a gene: 12. Germline CDR1 reads SGHAT; CDR2 reads FQNNGV. CDR3 DNA sequence: TGTGCCAGCAGCCCGAGCGGGAGCCGCCCTAGCTCCTACAATGAGCAGTTCTTC. Translated, it gives CASSPSGSRPSSYNEQFF.

The V gene is TRBV30, the J gene TRBJ2-4; D uncertain. Between the trimmed V and J ends, which lost 5 bases and 0 bases, there was a span of 14 bases. Germline values: CDR1 GTSNPN, CDR2 SVGIG (reference sequence). The CDR3 consists of 15 residues. The CDR3 coding sequence is TGTGCCTGGGCTATTGTTCAGGAAGCCAAAAACATTCAGTACTTC. Its protein product is CAWAIVQEAKNIQYF.

The genes are TRBV6-1 and TRBJ1-4; TRBD1 matches at 9 bases. With 3 bases clipped from V and 7 bases from J, the junction kept 9 bases outside the gene matches. This CDR3 is 16 amino acids long. CDR1 and CDR2 (germline): MNHNS, SASEGT. The CDR3 DNA follows: TGTGCCAGCAGTGATTTAGCGGGACAGGGAGGTGAAAAACTGTTTTTT. This sequence encodes CASSDLAGQGGEKLFF.

V gene TRBV28 combines with J gene TRBJ2-7; 7 bases match TRBD2. The CDR3 extends over 14 amino acids. Germline lookup yields CDR1 MDHEN and CDR2 SYDVKM. J was trimmed by 7 bases and V by 5 bases; bases with no gene match: 11. The chain's CDR3 is CASSLADSPGEQYF. The CDR3 nucleotides read TGTGCCAGCAGTCTAGCGGACTCCCCTGGGGAGCAGTACTTC.

The CDR3 region has the DNA TGTGCCAGCAGCGGGACTAGCGGAGAAACCGGGGAGCTGTTTTTT. Translated: CASSGTSGETGELFF. The V and J genes are TRBV6-5 and TRBJ2-2; 11 bases map to TRBD2. Germline V gives CDR1 MNHEY, CDR2 SVGAGI. V trimming: 6 bases; J trimming: 5 bases; junction bases outside the gene matches: 5. The CDR3 length is 15 residues.

This sequence joins TRBV7-2 and TRBJ1-2; D call uncertain. The length of the CDR3 is 13 residues. Germline CDR1 and CDR2: SGHTA and FQGNSA. V gave up 3 bases and J gave up 4 bases, with 9 bases separating them. The chain's CDR3 is CASSFGLTYGYTF. CDR3 sequence (DNA): TGTGCCAGCAGCTTCGGACTGACCTATGGCTACACCTTC.

This chain links TRBV7-9 with TRBJ2-7, with 11 bases fitting TRBD1. The V and J ends lost 7 bases and 3 bases, in that order; junction bases with no gene match: 11. Germline V gene sequence: CDR1 SEHNR, CDR2 FQNEAQ (reference sequence). The CDR3 contains 16 residues. CDR3 bases: TGTGCCAGCAACGTGGGGAAGGGACAGGGGGACTACGAGCAGTACTTC. Amino acid sequence: CASNVGKGQGDYEQYF. Complete variable domain (other parts from reference TRBV7-9 and TRBJ2-7): DTGVSQNPRHKITKRGQNVTFRCDPISEHNRLYWYRQTLGQGPEFLTYFQNEAQLEKSRLLSDRFSAERPKGSFSTLEIQRTEQGDSAMYLCASNVGKGQGDYEQYFGPGTRLTVT.

This clone occurred once. V and J are TRBV9 and TRBJ1-1; perhaps TRBD1 as D (6 bases). Germline lookup yields CDR1 SGDLS and CDR2 YYNGEE. This CDR3 is 17 amino acids long. With 2 bases removed from V and 3 bases from J, the gap between germline ends came to 20 bases. The CDR3 DNA follows: TGTGCCAGCAGCGTTCGGGGAACCGGGACAAGGGACACTGAAGCTTTCTTT. Translation gives CASSVRGTGTRDTEAFF.

This chain links TRBV2 with TRBJ2-7; 10 bases are shared with TRBD2. Trimming at V came to 5 bases and at J to 3 bases, leaving 7 bases not matched to a gene. The CDR3 consists of 15 residues. CDR1 and CDR2 (germline): SNHLY, FYNNEI. CDR3 amino acids: CASSFSGGLLYEQYF. The CDR3 region has the DNA TGTGCCAGCAGTTTTAGCGGGGGGTTACTCTACGAGCAGTACTTC.

The CDR3 here is CASSFRGTATEAFF. For the CDR3, the DNA is TGTGCCAGCAGCTTTCGGGGTACCGCCACTGAAGCTTTCTTT. This chain joins TRBV7-9 and TRBJ1-1; unclear D gene. This CDR3 comprises 14 residues. The ends were cut back, 3 bases at V and 4 bases at J, with 12 bases in the middle. Per germline, CDR1 SEHNR and CDR2 FQNEAQ (reference sequence).

The chain joins TRBV28 to TRBJ1-4; 10 nucleotides agree with TRBD1. CDR1 and CDR2 (germline): MDHEN, SYDVKM. The CDR3 is 16 residues long. J gave up 7 bases and V 5 bases, and 10 bases lay outside the gene matches. CDR3 amino acids: CASSTDRGLFSEKLFF. The CDR3, as DNA: TGTGCCAGCAGTACTGACAGGGGGCTCTTTTCTGAAAAACTGTTTTTT.

The chain couples TRBV29-1 to TRBJ2-7, with a tentative D call TRBD2 (5 bases). This CDR3 is 13 amino acids long. Germline CDR1 and CDR2: SQVTM and ANQGSEA. V was clipped by 2 bases and J by 6 bases, with 14 bases between them. The CDR3 DNA follows: TGCAGCGTTGAACCGGCGGGTGCTTTCGAGCAGTACTTC. This gives the protein CSVEPAGAFEQYF.

In DNA form, the CDR3 reads TGTGCCAGCTCCCAGGAGGCAGGGGAAAACATTCAGTACTTC. It codes for CASSQEAGENIQYF. V gene TRBV7-6 combines with J gene TRBJ2-4, with D perhaps matching TRBD1 (6 bases). Trimming removed 8 bases from V and 5 bases from J, with 16 bases in between. The CDR3 spans 14 residues. The germline gives CDR1 SGHVS, CDR2 FNYEAQ.

This chain's CDR3 is CAISESVEVTDTQYF. The CDR3 region has the DNA TGTGCCATCAGTGAGTCGGTGGAGGTCACAGATACGCAGTATTTT. The chain is built from TRBV10-3 and TRBJ2-3, with a possible D match to TRBD2 (5 bases). This CDR3 is 15 amino acids long. Germline V gene sequence: CDR1 ENHRY, CDR2 SYGVKD. Trimming shortened V by 0 bases and J by 2 bases, and 9 bases separated the two germline ends.

The chain uses TRBV6-1 and TRBJ2-7; 8 positions match TRBD2. CDR1 and CDR2 from the germline V gene are MNHNS and SASEGT. The V and J ends lost 2 bases and 5 bases, in that order; junction bases with no gene match: 14. This CDR3 has 17 amino acids. DNA of the CDR3: TGTGCCAGCAGTGAAAGGGCCGGGACTAGTCTTTTCCACGAGCAGTACTTC. Its protein product is CASSERAGTSLFHEQYF.

The chain combines TRBV7-8 with TRBJ2-7; D is unresolved. Germline lookup yields CDR1 SGHVS and CDR2 FQNEAQ. V gave up 1 base and J gave up 12 bases, with 10 bases separating them. This CDR3 spans 11 amino acids. In DNA form, the CDR3 reads TGTGCCAGCAGCTTAGGAAGCCCGCCGTACTTC. Residues: CASSLGSPPYF.

V and J are TRBV9 and TRBJ2-1; D not certain. CDR3 length: 15 amino acids. From germline, CDR1 is SGDLS and CDR2 YYNGEE. Trimming took off 5 bases at V and 2 bases at J, with 14 bases between the two ends. CDR3 nucleotides: TGTGCCAGCAGTCCCTCCACAGCAGCCTACAATGAGCAGTTCTTC. Protein product: CASSPSTAAYNEQFF.

The chain couples TRBV19 to TRBJ1-2; 7 bases agree with TRBD1. This CDR3 contains 13 residues. Germline trimming cut 6 bases from V and 8 bases from J; bases unmatched to any gene: 9. The germline gives CDR1 LNHDA, CDR2 SQIVND (reference sequence). The chain's CDR3 is CASRTGTVRGYTF. As DNA, the CDR3 is TGTGCCAGTAGAACCGGGACAGTGCGAGGCTACACCTTC.

The chain's CDR3 is CASSSSLEFWDTQYF. The CDR3 DNA follows: TGTGCCAGCAGCTCCTCACTAGAGTTTTGGGATACGCAGTATTTT. This chain connects TRBV6-1 to TRBJ2-3, with D possibly TRBD2 on 5 matching bases. The CDR3 runs to 15 residues. Germline CDR1 and CDR2: MNHNS and SASEGT. Trimming cost V 6 bases and J 6 bases, with 19 bases left between them.